This TCR beta chain came from a study of T cells in Graves' hyperthyroidism and ophthalmopathy. Across the study: Peripheral blood was taken when the disease was first diagnosed, before any treatment began.

The V gene's germline CDR1 is SNHLY and CDR2 FYNNEI. The CDR3 loop spans 11 amino acids. V lost 7 bases, J lost 6 bases, and 3 bases stayed unmatched. This clonotype was picked up many times. Its antigen is not known. Study-level findings and limits: A model using 13 V-J features told ophthalmopathy apart from stable hyperthyroidism.

RNA transcripts gave rise to amplified TCR beta CDR3 regions. Primed by the HTBI set, a first-round RT-PCR was run on the TCR CDR3. TCRdb fed the multiplex PCR reads into MiXCR, producing one record per CDR3 protein. The repertoire has roughly 510,000 distinct CDR3 sequences, 20% of them found once; the top ten carry around 27%. The chain links TRBV2 to TRBJ2-7; 7 bases align to TRBD1. The specimen was blood. This clonotype originated in a man aged 18 to 29 with Graves' hyperthyroidism. CDR3 loop: CASIYRGEQYF. CDR3 coding DNA: TGTGCCAGCATTTACAGGGGCGAGCAGTACTTC.